This T cell receptor beta chain was found in a study of patients and donors after allogeneic stem cell transplantation. This clonotype was seen ten or more times. V was trimmed by 6 bases and J by 4 bases, leaving 13 bases between them. This CDR3 is 13 amino acids long. A single record per CDR3 protein comes from TCRdb applying MiXCR to the RT-PCR reads. The sample has about 57,000 distinct CDR3 sequences, 13% seen once. Specimen: blood, either unsorted or a sorted T cell fraction (not recorded which). The V gene is TRBV12-3 or TRBV12-4, the J gene TRBJ2-7; D is uncertain. The clonotype was recovered from a human donor who was either an allogeneic HSCT recipient or a stem cell or donor lymphocyte infusion donor (not recorded which). It is not recorded whose cells these are; they may come from a transplant donor. The CDR3 region is CASSKLPRYEQYF. CDR3 nucleotides: TGTGCCAGCAGCAAATTACCCAGATACGAGCAGTACTTC.